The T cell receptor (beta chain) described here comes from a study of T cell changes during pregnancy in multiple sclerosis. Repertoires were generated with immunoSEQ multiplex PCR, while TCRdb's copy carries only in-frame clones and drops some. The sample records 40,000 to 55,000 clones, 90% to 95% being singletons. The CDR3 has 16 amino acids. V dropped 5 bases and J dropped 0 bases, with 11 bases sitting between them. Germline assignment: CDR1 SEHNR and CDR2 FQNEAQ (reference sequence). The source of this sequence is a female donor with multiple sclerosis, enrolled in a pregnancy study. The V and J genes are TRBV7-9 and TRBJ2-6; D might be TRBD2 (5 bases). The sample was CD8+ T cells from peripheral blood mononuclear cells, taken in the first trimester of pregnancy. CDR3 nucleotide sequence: TGTGCCAGCAGCGTTCCGAGGGACTCTGGGGCCAACGTCCTGACTTTC. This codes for CASSVPRDSGANVLTF.